The 20 T cell receptor beta chains listed next were all sequenced from one sample in a study of early T cells in non-severe SARS-CoV-2 infection. TCRdb ran MiXCR on the 5' RACE reads and lists one entry per CDR3 protein. The repertoire holds tens of thousands of distinct CDR3 sequences, around 9.3% seen once, with approximately 16% in the top ten. What was sequenced was whole blood. Every receptor here comes from an adult who was a healthcare worker with PCR-confirmed SARS-CoV-2 infection or an uninfected control (not recorded which).

This clonotype was picked up many times. The chain carries TRBV15 and TRBJ2-1; D is undetermined. Per the germline V gene, CDR1 is LNHNV and CDR2 is YYDKDF (reference sequence). V was shortened by 0 bases and J by 9 bases, with 6 bases between the two germline ends. This CDR3 is built from 12 residues. The CDR3 here is CATSRDTPEQFF. The CDR3 DNA follows: TGTGCCACCAGCAGAGATACCCCTGAGCAGTTCTTC.

The chain has TRBV28 and TRBJ2-7, with D possibly being TRBD2 (6 bases). In germline, CDR1 is MDHEN, CDR2 SYDVKM. With 3 bases removed from V and 7 bases from J, the gap between germline ends came to 10 bases. The CDR3 loop spans 12 amino acids. The CDR3 coding sequence is TGTGCCAGCAGTTTGTATCGGGGGGAGCAGTACTTC. Translated: CASSLYRGEQYF.

This clonotype was seen many times. The chain is built from TRBV18 and TRBJ2-5, with 14 bases aligning to TRBD2. CDR1 is KGHSH and CDR2 is LQKENI in the germline V gene. The CDR3 sequence is 19 residues long. Losses at the gene ends were 3 bases for V and 1 base for J; bases not matched to a gene: 10. CDR3 region: CASSPFGTSGRVGQETQYF. In DNA, the CDR3 is TGTGCCAGCTCACCCTTCGGGACTAGCGGGAGAGTTGGCCAAGAGACCCAGTACTTC. The full variable domain, completed using reference TRBV18 and TRBJ2-5, is NAGVMQNPRHLVRRRGQEARLRCSPMKGHSHVYWYRQLPEEGLKFMVYLQKENIIDESGMPKERFSAEFPKEGPSILRIQQVVRGDSAAYFCASSPFGTSGRVGQETQYFGPGTRLLVL.

The V gene is TRBV24-1, the J gene TRBJ2-1, with 11 bases aligning to TRBD2. Unmatched junction bases numbered 9, after V lost 11 bases and J lost 7 bases. This CDR3 has 14 residues. From germline, CDR1 is KGHDR and CDR2 SFDVKD. CDR3 nucleotide sequence: TGTGCCATAGCCACTAGCGGGAGTTTTAATGAGCAGTTCTTC. Protein product: CAIATSGSFNEQFF.

In this sample, this clonotype turned up a few times. The chain employs TRBV20-1 and TRBJ2-7, with D possibly matching TRBD2 (5 bases). V was pared by 1 base and J by 3 bases, with 10 bases between. The CDR3 contains 13 residues. Looked up from germline, CDR1 is DFQATT and CDR2 is SNEGSKA (reference sequence). The CDR3 here is CSARAGINYEQYF. Written as DNA, the CDR3 is TGCAGTGCTAGAGCCGGGATCAACTACGAGCAGTACTTC.

This clonotype came up a few times. This chain connects TRBV20-1 to TRBJ1-1, with a tentative D call TRBD1 (5 bases). The CDR3 covers 13 residues. Germline V gene data show CDR1 as DFQATT and CDR2 as SNEGSKA (reference sequence). V lost 7 bases and J 0 bases, leaving 12 bases between the germline ends. Written as DNA, the CDR3 is TGCAGTGGCGAAGGACAAATGAACACTGAAGCTTTCTTT. Translating gives CSGEGQMNTEAFF.

This clonotype was counted many times. The chain carries TRBV7-3 and TRBJ2-1; no firm D call. With 5 bases removed from V and 12 bases from J, the gap between germline ends came to 17 bases. Germline CDR1 reads SGHTA; CDR2 reads FQGTGA. The CDR3 covers 13 residues. CDR3 nucleotides: TGTGCCAGCAGCACGGACCCTCAAAACGGGCAGTTCTTC. Its translation: CASSTDPQNGQFF.

This clonotype was recorded a few times. The rearrangement joins TRBV20-1 to TRBJ2-4; TRBD2 matches at 11 bases. J lost 7 bases, V lost 6 bases, and 11 bases had no gene match. CDR3 length: 15 amino acids. Germline V gene data show CDR1 as DFQATT and CDR2 as SNEGSKA (reference sequence). This CDR3 is CSASGTSGELNIQYF. As DNA, the CDR3 is TGCAGTGCATCCGGGACTAGCGGTGAACTGAACATTCAGTACTTC.

This clonotype was counted a few times. This chain connects TRBV4-3 to TRBJ2-2, with 9 bases fitting TRBD2. J gave up 4 bases and V 0 bases, and 6 bases lay outside the gene matches. This CDR3 contains 17 residues. The germline CDR1 and CDR2 sequences are LGHNA and YSLEER. CDR3 region: CASSQDLLAGSTGELFF. The CDR3 nucleotides are TGCGCCAGCAGCCAAGATCTGCTAGCGGGATCCACCGGGGAGCTGTTTTTT.

The sample holds many counts of this clonotype. The chain recombines TRBV6-2 or TRBV6-3 with TRBJ2-2; 9 nucleotides match TRBD2. This CDR3 is built from 16 residues. CDR1 is MNHEY, CDR2 SVGEGT, per germline. V dropped 6 bases and J dropped 6; count of bases not matched to a gene: 11. The CDR3 DNA sequence: TGTGCCAGCAGAACCGGGACTAGCAATTGGTCCGGGGAGCTGTTTTTT. Translation: CASRTGTSNWSGELFF.

This clonotype was observed at least ten times. The chain couples TRBV5-4 to TRBJ1-4; D gene unclear. Deletions cut 2 bases from V and 3 bases from J, with 14 bases between. The CDR3 has 16 amino acids. Germline values: CDR1 SGHNT, CDR2 YYREEE (reference sequence). CDR3 bases: TGTGCCAGCAGCTTTGGCCCCGGACGTTCTAATGAAAAACTGTTTTTT. Translating it yields CASSFGPGRSNEKLFF.

This clonotype was seen repeatedly, ten times or more. The chain uses TRBV10-3 and TRBJ2-1, with TRBD1 matching 12 bases. Germline lookup yields CDR1 ENHRY and CDR2 SYGVKD. CDR3 length: 17 amino acids. V lost 4 bases, J lost 7 bases, and 11 bases stayed unmatched. The CDR3 spells CAISAQIRDRGRNEQFF. The DNA for the CDR3 is TGTGCCATCAGTGCCCAGATCCGGGACAGGGGGCGAAATGAGCAGTTCTTC.

This clonotype has ten or more counts. The rearrangement joins TRBV27 to TRBJ2-7; D is unresolved. This CDR3 is built from 14 residues. Germline V gene lookup returns CDR1 MNHEY and CDR2 SMNVEV (reference sequence). Trimming took off 0 bases at V and 2 bases at J, with 8 bases between the two ends. The chain's CDR3 is CASSLSARAYEQYF. CDR3 coding DNA: TGTGCCAGCAGTTTATCGGCCCGCGCCTACGAGCAGTACTTC.

The table lists this clonotype with many counts. The rearrangement uses TRBV11-2 and TRBJ2-7; perhaps D is TRBD1 or TRBD2 (5 bases each). This CDR3 has 14 amino acids. Germline CDR1 and CDR2: SGHAT and FQNNGV. V dropped 4 bases and J dropped 0 bases, with 10 bases sitting between them. The CDR3 bases are TGTGCCAGCAGCTCCGGGACCATCTCCTACGAGCAGTACTTC. Translated: CASSSGTISYEQYF.

The table lists this clonotype with a few counts. The V and J genes are TRBV7-9 and TRBJ2-4; 8 bases are a match to TRBD1. With V trimmed by 8 bases and J by 6 bases, 12 bases remained unmatched. This CDR3 region has 15 residues. CDR1 and CDR2 (germline): SEHNR, FQNEAQ (reference sequence). This CDR3 reads CASGGQGGPLNIQYF. The CDR3 DNA is TGTGCCAGCGGTGGACAGGGTGGACCACTAAACATTCAGTACTTC.

Ten or more counts support this clonotype. The chain links TRBV28 to TRBJ1-1; D may be TRBD1 (5 bases). CDR1 and CDR2 (germline): MDHEN, SYDVKM. The V and J ends lost 3 bases and 8 bases respectively, with 10 bases between them. The CDR3 contains 12 residues. CDR3 region: CASSLGTPEAFF. CDR3 in DNA: TGTGCCAGCAGTTTGGGGACTCCCGAAGCTTTCTTT.

This clonotype was detected only a few times. The V call is TRBV7-8, the J call TRBJ2-1; the match to TRBD2 covers 9 bases. This CDR3 has 18 amino acids. J lost 0 bases, V lost 0 bases, and 6 bases had no gene match. In germline, CDR1 is SGHVS, CDR2 FQNEAQ. CDR3 bases: TGTGCCAGCAGCTTAGCGAAAGGACTAGCGCGCTCCTACAATGAGCAGTTCTTC. Translated, it gives CASSLAKGLARSYNEQFF.

This clonotype was detected only a few times. The gene calls are TRBV7-8 and TRBJ2-2, with D tentatively TRBD1 or TRBD2 (5 bases each). Germline V gene lookup returns CDR1 SGHVS and CDR2 FQNEAQ. The V end was cut by 3 bases, the J end by 6 bases, with 20 bases between. The CDR3 spans 17 residues. CDR3 in amino acids: CASSLIRGTLGAGELFF. CDR3 nucleotides: TGTGCCAGCAGCTTGATCCGAGGGACCCTGGGCGCCGGGGAGCTGTTTTTT.

This clonotype was picked up a small number of times. The chain employs TRBV20-1 and TRBJ2-1, with TRBD2 matching 11 bases. V dropped 1 base and J dropped 5; count of bases not matched to a gene: 7. Germline V lookup: CDR1 DFQATT, CDR2 SNEGSKA (reference sequence). The CDR3 totals 16 residues. For the CDR3, the DNA is TGCAGTGCTAGAGTAGCGGGAGGGCCTAGGAACAATGAGCAGTTCTTC. This sequence encodes CSARVAGGPRNNEQFF.

The V and J genes are TRBV20-1 and TRBJ1-2; D unresolved. The germline gives CDR1 DFQATT, CDR2 SNEGSKA (reference sequence). V was clipped by 5 bases and J by 2 bases, with 3 bases between them. This CDR3 comprises 10 residues. The CDR3 DNA is TGCAGTGCTGAAAACTATGGCTACACCTTC. Residues: CSAENYGYTF.